Included here is one T cell receptor (beta chain) sequence, with context. Participants' own reports of clinical history determined their cohort assignment. J lost 3 bases, V lost 2 bases, and 7 bases had no gene match. The CDR3 runs 16 residues. Per germline, CDR1 SGHRS and CDR2 YFSETQ. Methods used by the authors: Counts of nucleated cells, estimated from reference gene primer amplification, were obtained. Assay used: immunoSEQ multiplex PCR; TCRdb lists only in-frame clones, some missing. Clone size and the V and J calls come from that table; the DNA yielded D and trimming. The sample contains around 230,000 clones, 86% of which appear only once. The source of the sample is a study of blood T cell repertoires in COVID-19. Study as a whole: Sites across the United States, Italy and Spain contributed samples from acute and convalescent COVID-19. The cDNA or gDNA used as material had been derived from T cells, B-cell-depleted T cells, or PBMCs.

The specimen sequenced was PBMCs or T cells enriched from blood (not recorded which). This receptor was taken from a woman aged 35 to 49 with acute COVID-19. The J gene is TRBJ2-4, the V gene TRBV5-1, with TRBD1 identical over 8 bases. The CDR3 region is CASSFNGQGIKNIQYF. CDR3 coding DNA: TGCGCCAGCAGCTTCAACGGACAGGGCATCAAAAACATTCAGTACTTC.